Listed here are 4 T cell receptor beta chains from one sample, sequenced in a study of blood T cell repertoires in COVID-19. Clones were read by immunoSEQ multiplex PCR, and TCRdb kept only the in-frame ones, dropping some. The table includes about 240,000 clones, approximately 85% detected once. Sequenced: peripheral blood. Receptors were obtained from a man older than 75 with acute or convalescent COVID-19.

The rearrangement joins TRBV4-3 to TRBJ1-1; D not certain. This CDR3 comprises 15 residues. Trimming stripped 0 bases from V and 5 bases from J, with 13 bases between. Germline V gene lookup returns CDR1 LGHNA and CDR2 YSLEER. In nucleotides, the CDR3 is TGCGCCAGCAGCCAAGACCAGGTCCGGTGGACTGAAGCTTTCTTT. The encoded protein is CASSQDQVRWTEAFF.

The chain uses TRBV11-2 and TRBJ2-1, with 7 bases aligning to TRBD1. The CDR3 contains 16 residues. V shed 5 bases and J 12 bases; nucleotides not matched to a gene: 19. Germline CDR1 SGHAT, CDR2 FQNNGV. In DNA, the CDR3 is TGTGCCAGCAGCCTAACAGGGGTTCGTTCTGGACCTGGGCAGTTCTTC. Translating gives CASSLTGVRSGPGQFF.

V is TRBV18 and J is TRBJ1-5; 8 bases map to TRBD1. The V gene's germline CDR1 is KGHSH and CDR2 LQKENI. The CDR3 length is 15 residues. With 5 bases clipped from V and 3 bases from J, the junction kept 6 bases outside the gene matches. CDR3 amino acids: CASSNDRGLNQPQHF. As DNA, the CDR3 is TGTGCCAGCTCAAACGACAGGGGCCTCAATCAGCCCCAGCATTTT.

This rearrangement joins TRBV6-4 to TRBJ2-4, with D possibly being TRBD1 (6 bases). Trimming removed 1 base from V and 2 bases from J, with 9 bases in between. Germline V CDR1 and CDR2: MRHNA, SNTAGT. CDR3 length equals 15 residues. This CDR3 reads CASSDCQGTKNIQYF. The CDR3 DNA is TGTGCCAGCAGTGACTGTCAGGGGACCAAAAACATTCAGTACTTC.